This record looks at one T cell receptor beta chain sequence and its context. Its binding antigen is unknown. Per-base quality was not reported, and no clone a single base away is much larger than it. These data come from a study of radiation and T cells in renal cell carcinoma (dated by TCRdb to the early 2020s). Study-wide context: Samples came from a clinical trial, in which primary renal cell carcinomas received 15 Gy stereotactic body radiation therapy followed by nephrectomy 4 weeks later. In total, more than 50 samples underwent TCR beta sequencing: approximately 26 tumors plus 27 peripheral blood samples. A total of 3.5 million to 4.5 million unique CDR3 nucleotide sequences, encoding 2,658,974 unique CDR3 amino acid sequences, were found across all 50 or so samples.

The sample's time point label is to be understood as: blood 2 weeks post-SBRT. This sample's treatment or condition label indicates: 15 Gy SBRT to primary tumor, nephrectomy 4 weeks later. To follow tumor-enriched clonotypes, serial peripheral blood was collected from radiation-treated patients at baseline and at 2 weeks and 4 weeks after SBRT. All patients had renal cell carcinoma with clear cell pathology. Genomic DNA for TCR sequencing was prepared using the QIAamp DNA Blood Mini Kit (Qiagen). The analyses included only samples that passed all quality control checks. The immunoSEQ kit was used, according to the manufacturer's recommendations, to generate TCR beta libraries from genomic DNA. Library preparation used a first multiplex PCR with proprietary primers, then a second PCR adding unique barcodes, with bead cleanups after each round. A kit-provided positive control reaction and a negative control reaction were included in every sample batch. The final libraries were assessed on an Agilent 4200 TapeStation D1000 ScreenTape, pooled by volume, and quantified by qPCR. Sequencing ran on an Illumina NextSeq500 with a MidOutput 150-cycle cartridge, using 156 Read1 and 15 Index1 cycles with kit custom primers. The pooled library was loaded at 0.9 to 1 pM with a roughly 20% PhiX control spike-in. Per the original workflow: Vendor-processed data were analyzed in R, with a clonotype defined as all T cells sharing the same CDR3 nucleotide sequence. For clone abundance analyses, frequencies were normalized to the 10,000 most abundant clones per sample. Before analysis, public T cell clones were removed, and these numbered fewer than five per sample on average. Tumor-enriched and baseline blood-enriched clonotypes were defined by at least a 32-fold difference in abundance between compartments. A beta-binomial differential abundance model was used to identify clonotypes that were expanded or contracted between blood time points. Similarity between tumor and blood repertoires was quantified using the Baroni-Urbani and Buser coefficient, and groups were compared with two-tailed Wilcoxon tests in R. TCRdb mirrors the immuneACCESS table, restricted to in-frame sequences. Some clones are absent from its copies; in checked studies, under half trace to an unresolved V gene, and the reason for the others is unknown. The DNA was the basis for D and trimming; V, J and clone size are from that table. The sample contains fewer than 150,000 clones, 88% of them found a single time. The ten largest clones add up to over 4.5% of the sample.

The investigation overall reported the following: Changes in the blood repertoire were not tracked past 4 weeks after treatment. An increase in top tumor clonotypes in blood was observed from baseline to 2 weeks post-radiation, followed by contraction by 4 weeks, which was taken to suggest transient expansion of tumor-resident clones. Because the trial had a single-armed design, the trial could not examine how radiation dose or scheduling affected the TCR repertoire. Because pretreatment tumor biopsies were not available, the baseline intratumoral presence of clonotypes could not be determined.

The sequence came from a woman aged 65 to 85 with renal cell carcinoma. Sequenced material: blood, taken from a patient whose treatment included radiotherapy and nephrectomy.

The DNA is TGTGCCAGCAGTTACTCGTCACTGTCTAACTATGGCTACACCTTC. The encoded protein is CASSYSSLSNYGYTF. The chain joins TRBV6-5 to TRBJ1-2; the D gene is not confidently resolved. From cysteine to phenylalanine, the CDR3 is 15 amino acids long. The entry retains the CDR3 DNA only, 45 bases that are in frame from base 1. V and J are truncated by 0 bases and 0 bases respectively, leaving an intervening sequence of 8 bases. CDR1 and CDR2, looked up from the germline V gene, are MNHEY and SVGAGI.